This entry describes one T cell receptor beta chain. Its specificity is unknown. The sample originates from a study of radiation and T cells in renal cell carcinoma. The wider study: Nephrectomy followed 15 Gy stereotactic body radiation by 4 weeks. Study findings and constraints: From baseline, blood top tumor clonotypes peaked at 2 weeks post-radiation. Baseline intratumoral clonotype presence is unknown without pretreatment biopsies.

Data came from immunoSEQ multiplex PCR; TCRdb stores just in-frame clones and leaves some out. The table lists 100,000 to 150,000 clones, roughly 80% of them singletons. Time point here: baseline pretreatment blood. As for treatment: 15 Gy SBRT to primary tumor, nephrectomy 4 weeks later. Radiation-treated patients gave blood at baseline, week 2 and week 4. This CDR3 has 14 amino acids. From germline, CDR1 is SGDLS and CDR2 YYNGEE. The V end was cut by 4 bases, the J end by 3 bases, with 10 bases between. The receptor comes from a woman aged 55-75 years with renal cell carcinoma. Source: blood, taken from a patient whose treatment included radiotherapy and nephrectomy. The chain links TRBV9 to TRBJ2-2, with D possibly called TRBD1 or TRBD2 (5 bases each). CDR3 coding DNA: TGTGCCAGCAGCTATAGAGGGGACACCGGGGAGCTGTTTTTT. Its protein product is CASSYRGDTGELFF.